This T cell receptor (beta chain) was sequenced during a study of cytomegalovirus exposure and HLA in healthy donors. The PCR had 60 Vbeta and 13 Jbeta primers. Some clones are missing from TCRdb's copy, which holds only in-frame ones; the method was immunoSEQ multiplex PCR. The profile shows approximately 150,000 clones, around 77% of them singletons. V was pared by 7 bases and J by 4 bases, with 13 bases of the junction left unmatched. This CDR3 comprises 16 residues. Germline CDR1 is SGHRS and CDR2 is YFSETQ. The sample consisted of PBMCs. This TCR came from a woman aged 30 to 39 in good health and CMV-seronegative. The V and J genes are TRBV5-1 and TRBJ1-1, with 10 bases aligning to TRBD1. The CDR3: CASWNPGTGVGTEAFF. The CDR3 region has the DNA TGCGCCAGCTGGAATCCCGGGACAGGGGTAGGCACTGAAGCTTTCTTT.